Each of the 18 T cell receptor beta chains below was sequenced from the same sample in a study of CD8+CD57+ T cells in acquired aplastic anemia. TCR beta VDJ and CDR3 profiles were obtained from a genomic DNA template. Each CDR3 protein is one row after TCRdb ran MiXCR on the reads. Found here are around 430,000 distinct CDR3 sequences, around 30% of them singletons; the top ten hold 0.7% to 1%. For sequencing, patients were chosen who had shown expansion of CD8+CD57+ cells by flow cytometry. Sequencing was carried out using sorted CD4+, CD8+, or CD8+CD57+ T cells (not recorded which) from PBMCs. The receptors here all came from a human donor with aplastic anemia.

This clonotype was seen a handful of times. This rearrangement joins TRBV2 to TRBJ2-1; D might be TRBD2 (6 bases). The V end lost 7 bases, the J end lost 5 bases, and 18 bases lay between the germline ends. Germline V CDR1 and CDR2: SNHLY, FYNNEI. The CDR3 runs to 15 residues. The chain's CDR3 is CASNSGGPVNNEQFF. The CDR3 DNA is TGTGCCAGCAACTCTGGAGGGCCAGTAAACAATGAGCAGTTCTTC.

The V gene is TRBV25-1, the J gene TRBJ2-1, with 14 positions matching TRBD2. Germline V gene lookup returns CDR1 MGHDK and CDR2 SYGVNS. This CDR3 is built from 13 residues. The trim removed 8 bases at V and 8 bases at J, leaving 2 bases unmatched. The CDR3 here is CASGTSGSYEQFF. CDR3 coding DNA: TGTGCCAGCGGGACTAGCGGGAGTTATGAGCAGTTCTTC.

The V call is TRBV10-2, the J call TRBJ2-5; TRBD2 aligns across 8 bases. V trimming: 0 bases; J trimming: 3 bases; junction bases outside the gene matches: 3. The CDR3 consists of 15 residues. The germline V gene encodes CDR1 WSHSY and CDR2 SAAADI. As DNA, the CDR3 is TGCGCCAGCAGTGAGTCTAGCGGGAACGAAGAGACCCAGTACTTC. Protein product: CASSESSGNEETQYF.

This clonotype has only a few counts. CDR3 DNA sequence: TGTGCCAGCAGCTTAGGATGGCAGCCCAATGAGCAGTTCTTC. Amino acids: CASSLGWQPNEQFF. The genes are TRBV11-3 and TRBJ2-1; D is unclear. The CDR3 is 14 residues long. CDR1 SGHNT and CDR2 YENEEA come from the germline V gene. Trimming took off 1 base at V and 6 bases at J, with 10 bases between the two ends.

There are a few counts of this clonotype. The chain carries TRBV6-5 and TRBJ2-5, with unresolved D. This CDR3 has 15 amino acids. The germline V and J ends were trimmed by 0 bases and 5 bases, with 13 bases remaining between them. Per germline, CDR1 MNHEY and CDR2 SVGAGI. The CDR3 here is CASSYSGSGSETQYF. The CDR3, as DNA: TGTGCCAGCAGTTACTCGGGCTCCGGATCGGAGACCCAGTACTTC.

V is TRBV2 and J is TRBJ2-1; D perhaps matches TRBD2 (6 bases). The CDR3 covers 15 residues. Germline V CDR1 and CDR2: SNHLY, FYNNEI. Between the trimmed V and J ends, which lost 1 base and 10 bases, there was a span of 17 bases. The CDR3 region has the DNA TGTGCCAGCAGTGAAGAGGTCCTAGCCCGGGGGGAGCAGTTCTTC. It specifies CASSEEVLARGEQFF.

Concerning this clonotype itself: This may be a read error, as it is one base from a much larger clone. The chain combines TRBV20-1 with TRBJ2-3, with 12 bases matching TRBD2. The CDR3 runs to 14 residues. Germline V gene data show CDR1 as DFQATT and CDR2 as SNEGSKA (reference sequence). CDR3 coding DNA: TGCAGTGCTAGGACTAGCGGGGGCACAGGTACGCAGTATTTT. Amino acids: CSARTSGGTGTQYF.

In its sample, this clonotype was seen many times. V is TRBV19 and J is TRBJ2-1; 8 bases line up with TRBD1. CDR1 is LNHDA, CDR2 SQIVND, per germline (reference sequence). CDR3 length: 13 amino acids. V trimming: 3 bases; J trimming: 8 bases; junction bases outside the gene matches: 3. DNA of the CDR3: TGTGCCAGTAGTATGACAGGGGCGGATGAGCAGTTCTTC. Protein sequence: CASSMTGADEQFF.

V usage is TRBV6-1 and J usage is TRBJ1-4, with a weak D call TRBD1 (5 bases). Germline assignment: CDR1 MNHNS and CDR2 SASEGT. Trimming stripped 5 bases from V and 3 bases from J, with 10 bases between. This CDR3 comprises 14 residues. CDR3 sequence: CASSRGWPNEKLFF. The CDR3 region has the DNA TGTGCCAGCAGTCGGGGGTGGCCTAATGAAAAACTGTTTTTT.

The chain uses TRBV14 and TRBJ2-2, with D unresolved. The CDR3 spans 14 residues. V shed 4 bases and J shed 1 base, with 7 bases lying between them. Germline CDR1 SGHDN, CDR2 FVKESK. DNA of the CDR3: TGTGCCAGCAGCCGGAGCGTGAACACCGGGGAGCTGTTTTTT. As protein: CASSRSVNTGELFF.

This clonotype has just a few counts. The V gene is TRBV5-4, the J gene TRBJ1-3, with 7 bases identical to TRBD1. Germline assignment: CDR1 SGHNT and CDR2 YYREEE (reference sequence). V was pared by 1 base and J by 2 bases, with 3 bases of the junction left unmatched. CDR3 length: 15 residues. The CDR3 sequence: CASSLPGQAGNTIYF. The CDR3 bases are TGTGCCAGCAGCTTGCCCGGACAGGCTGGAAACACCATATATTTT.

This clonotype was counted between two and nine times. The chain links TRBV11-2 to TRBJ1-2, with TRBD1 matching 8 bases. V was clipped by 5 bases and J by 1 base; unmatched bases: 12. In germline, CDR1 is SGHAT, CDR2 FQNNGV. The CDR3 totals 17 residues. CDR3 nucleotides: TGTGCCAGCAGCCTACACACCACGGGACAGGATAACTATGGCTACACCTTC. Protein: CASSLHTTGQDNYGYTF.

The rearrangement links TRBV9 to TRBJ2-7; perhaps TRBD2 as D (5 bases). The germline V gene encodes CDR1 SGDLS and CDR2 YYNGEE. Trimming stripped 4 bases from V and 4 bases from J, with 18 bases between. The CDR3 is 15 amino acids. In DNA, the CDR3 is TGTGCCAGCAGCTTGGCTGCTAGCCCCATATACGAGCAGTACTTC. It translates to CASSLAASPIYEQYF.

This clonotype was counted at least ten times. The chain employs TRBV29-1 and TRBJ2-1; TRBD1 is a possible D gene (6 bases). Germline lookup yields CDR1 SQVTM and CDR2 ANQGSEA. V dropped 4 bases and J dropped 9 bases, with 13 bases sitting between them. This CDR3 comprises 12 residues. CDR3 sequence: CSVGSGDGEQFF. CDR3 in DNA: TGCAGCGTTGGGTCAGGGGATGGTGAGCAGTTCTTC.

This clonotype was seen a few times. The V and J genes are TRBV20-1 and TRBJ1-6, with 9 bases identical to TRBD1. This CDR3 has 15 residues. Germline values: CDR1 DFQATT, CDR2 SNEGSKA (reference sequence). With 2 bases clipped from V and 5 bases from J, the junction kept 4 bases outside the gene matches. CDR3 bases: TGCAGTGCTAGATTAAGACAGGGGGATAATTCACCCCTCCACTTT. Its translation is CSARLRQGDNSPLHF.

There are a few counts of this clonotype. A single base separates this from a much larger clone, so it may be a read error. This sequence joins TRBV25-1 and TRBJ2-1, with D perhaps TRBD1 (6 bases). The CDR3 contains 15 residues. Germline CDR1 MGHDK, CDR2 SYGVNS. The ends were cut back, 3 bases at V and 4 bases at J, with 13 bases in the middle. The CDR3 bases are TGTGCCAGCAGTGAGTCGGGCAGGGGATACAATGAGCAGTTCTTC. Amino acid sequence: CASSESGRGYNEQFF. The full variable domain, rest sourced from reference TRBV25-1 and TRBJ2-1, is EADIYQTPRYLVIGTGKKITLECSQTMGHDKMYWYQQDPGMELHLIHYSYGVNSTEKGDLSSESTVSRIRTEHFPLTLESARPSHTSQYLCASSESGRGYNEQFFGPGTRLTVL.

This sequence joins TRBV19 and TRBJ2-5, with a weak D call TRBD2 (6 bases). Trimming left V 3 bases short and J 2 bases short, with 10 bases between. The CDR3 is 14 amino acids. Germline assignment: CDR1 LNHDA and CDR2 SQIVND (reference sequence). The CDR3 region is CASSITGDQETQYF. DNA for the CDR3: TGTGCCAGTAGTATTACGGGAGATCAAGAGACCCAGTACTTC.

The CDR3 protein is CASERGANSEAFF. The CDR3 DNA is TGTGCCAGCGAACGCGGGGCAAATTCTGAAGCTTTCTTT. The J gene is TRBJ1-1, the V gene TRBV6-9, with D tentatively TRBD1 (5 bases). Deletions cut 8 bases from V and 6 bases from J, with 16 bases between. The CDR3 totals 13 residues. Germline lookup yields CDR1 MNHGY and CDR2 SVAAGI.